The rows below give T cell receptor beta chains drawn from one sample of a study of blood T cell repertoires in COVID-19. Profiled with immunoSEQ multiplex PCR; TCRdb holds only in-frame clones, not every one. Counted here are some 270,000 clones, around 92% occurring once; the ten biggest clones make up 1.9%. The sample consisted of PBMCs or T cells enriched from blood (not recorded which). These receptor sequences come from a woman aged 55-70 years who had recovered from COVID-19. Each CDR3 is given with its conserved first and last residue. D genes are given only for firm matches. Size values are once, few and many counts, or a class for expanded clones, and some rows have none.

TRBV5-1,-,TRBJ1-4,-,CASRPDSSAREKLFF,TGCGCCAGCAGACCAGACTCATCAGCAAGGGAAAAACTGTTTTTT
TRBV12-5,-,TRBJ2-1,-,CASGLSSDWLRQFF,TGTGCTAGTGGTTTGTCCTCAGACTGGCTTCGGCAGTTCTTC
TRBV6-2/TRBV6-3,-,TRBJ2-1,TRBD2,CASSYEGASGIKDEQFF,TGTGCCAGCAGTTATGAAGGGGCTAGCGGGATAAAGGATGAGCAGTTCTTC
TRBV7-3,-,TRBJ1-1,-,CASSSPGGAGTEAFF,TGTGCCAGCAGCTCTCCTGGGGGGGCGGGCACTGAAGCTTTCTTT
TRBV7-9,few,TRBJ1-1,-,CASSFQGNTEAFF,TGTGCCAGCAGCTTTCAGGGTAACACTGAAGCTTTCTTT
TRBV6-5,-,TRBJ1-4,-,CASRGGRVTNEKLFF,TGTGCCAGCAGGGGGGGGAGGGTAACTAATGAAAAACTGTTTTTT
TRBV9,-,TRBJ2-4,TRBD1,CASSATGGKNIQYF,TGTGCCAGCAGCGCGACAGGGGGCAAAAACATTCAGTACTTC
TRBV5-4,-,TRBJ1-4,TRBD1,CASSMTGTGGEKLFF,TGTGCCAGCAGCATGACCGGGACAGGGGGTGAAAAACTGTTTTTT
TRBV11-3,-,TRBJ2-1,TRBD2,CASSFRTSAGEQFF,TGTGCCAGCAGCTTTAGGACTAGCGCGGGTGAGCAGTTCTTC
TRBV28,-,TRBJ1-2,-,CASSLVFLDSYGYTF,TGTGCCAGCAGTTTGGTGTTTTTAGACAGCTATGGCTACACCTTC
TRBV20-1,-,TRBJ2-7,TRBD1,CSASREQGHYEQYF,TGCAGTGCTAGTCGGGAACAGGGGCACTACGAGCAGTACTTC
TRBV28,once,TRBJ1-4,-,CASSLLGAGEKLFF,TGTGCCAGCAGTTTGTTGGGGGCCGGTGAAAAACTGTTTTTT
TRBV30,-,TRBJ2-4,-,CAWRAGTPNIQYF,TGTGCCTGGAGAGCGGGCACCCCGAACATTCAGTACTTC
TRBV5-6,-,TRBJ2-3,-,CASSPRGNAQYF,TGTGCCAGCAGCCCCCGGGGGAATGCGCAGTATTTT
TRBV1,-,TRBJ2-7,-,CTSSTPGHPPLYEQYF,TGCACCAGCAGCACCCCGGGACACCCGCCACTCTACGAGCAGTACTTC
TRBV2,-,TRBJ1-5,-,CASTIGRQSQPQHF,TGTGCCAGCACTATAGGGAGGCAGAGTCAGCCCCAGCATTTT
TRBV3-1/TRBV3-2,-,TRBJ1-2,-,CASSRTEGYGYTF,TGTGCCAGCAGCCGCACCGAGGGTTATGGCTACACCTTC
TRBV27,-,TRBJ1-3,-,CASADSGGSGNTIYF,TGTGCCAGCGCGGACAGCGGGGGGTCTGGAAACACCATATATTTT
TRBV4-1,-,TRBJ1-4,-,CASSRGVTNEKLFF,TGCGCCAGCAGCCGGGGGGTCACTAATGAAAAACTGTTTTTT
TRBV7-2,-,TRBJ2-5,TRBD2,CASSPRTSGETQYF,TGTGCCAGCAGCCCGCGGACTAGCGGAGAGACCCAGTACTTC